This TCR beta chain emerged from a study of cytomegalovirus exposure and HLA in healthy donors. The study ran its PCR with 60 Vbeta and 13 Jbeta primers. Produced via immunoSEQ multiplex PCR; TCRdb's table is partial and in-frame only. Of around 100,000 clones listed, about 76% are singletons. Healthy individuals who donated bone marrow served as the donors. Findings of the study overall: Solely CMV serostatus was available to characterize immune exposure.

Unmatched junction bases numbered 6, after V lost 5 bases and J lost 2 bases. Looked up from germline, CDR1 is MDHEN and CDR2 is SYDVKM. CDR3 size: 16 residues. To note about this clone: Its antigen is still unknown.

This chain joins TRBV28 and TRBJ1-5, with 10 bases aligning to TRBD1. This receptor was identified in a man younger than 45 in good health and CMV-seropositive. The sequenced material came from PBMCs. CDR3 DNA sequence: TGTGCCAGCAGTCCCGGGACAGGGGTCCGCAATCAGCCCCAGCATTTT. Amino acids: CASSPGTGVRNQPQHF.